One and the same sample provided the 9 T cell receptor beta chains below, sequenced in a study of regulatory T cells in long-lasting Graves disease. HTBI primers from iRepertoire and Arm-PCR of CDR3 regions yielded the TCR beta libraries. MiXCR, run by TCRdb on the multiplex PCR reads, gives a single entry per CDR3 protein. The sample carries roughly 400,000 distinct CDR3 sequences, around 21% recorded once. The time point denotes: persistent/refractory GD, antithyroid drugs over 5 years with positive TRAb. After RNA was extracted from PBMCs, the TCR library was made from it. The sample in question was peripheral blood mononuclear cells (PBMCs), obtained when the disease was refractory, from a patient treated with antithyroid drugs. The receptor source for this set is a female donor with Graves disease.

CDR3 amino acids: CASSLASLGEREAFF. CDR3 coding DNA: TGTGCCAGCAGCTTAGCCTCGCTTGGGGAACGGGAAGCTTTCTTT. This chain connects TRBV7-6 to TRBJ1-1; D gene unclear. This CDR3 has 15 amino acids. The V and J ends lost 0 bases and 8 bases respectively, with 16 bases between them. Germline V gives CDR1 SGHVS, CDR2 FNYEAQ.

This clonotype showed up many times. The chain employs TRBV28 and TRBJ1-5; the D is unclear. The germline gives CDR1 MDHEN, CDR2 SYDVKM. Trimming cost V 4 bases and J 9 bases, with 7 bases left between them. This CDR3 is built from 11 residues. The CDR3 protein is CASSSPVPQHF. CDR3 DNA: TGTGCCAGCAGTTCCCCGGTGCCCCAGCATTTT.

There are a few counts of this clonotype. The chain carries TRBV27 and TRBJ1-1; 10 nucleotides align to TRBD1. V dropped 4 bases and J dropped 1; count of bases not matched to a gene: 6. The CDR3 contains 16 residues. The germline CDR1 and CDR2 sequences are MNHEY and SMNVEV (reference sequence). CDR3 nucleotides: TGTGCCAGCAGTTCACCCCGGGACAGGGGGAACACTGAAGCTTTCTTT. Protein sequence: CASSSPRDRGNTEAFF.

The chain couples TRBV19 to TRBJ1-1; D is uncertain. V was shortened by 3 bases and J by 4 bases, with 6 bases between the two germline ends. The germline gives CDR1 LNHDA, CDR2 SQIVND (reference sequence). CDR3 length: 12 amino acids. CDR3 sequence (DNA): TGTGCCAGTAGTATGGAGGGCACTGAAGCTTTCTTT. The encoded protein is CASSMEGTEAFF.

There are a few counts of this clonotype. V gene TRBV6-5 combines with J gene TRBJ1-2; D unresolved. This CDR3 comprises 12 residues. Per germline, CDR1 MNHEY and CDR2 SVGAGI. Trimming removed 2 bases from V and 7 bases from J, with 8 bases in between. The CDR3 protein is CASSYGGFGYTF. The CDR3, as DNA: TGTGCCAGCAGTTACGGAGGGTTTGGCTACACCTTC.

This clonotype was picked up many times. The rearrangement joins TRBV12-3 or TRBV12-4 to TRBJ1-1; 8 bases match TRBD1. The CDR3 is made up of 14 amino acids. V shed 5 bases and J 5 bases; nucleotides not matched to a gene: 7. The CDR3 bases are TGTGCCAGCAGTCCAATTACAGGGGGTACTGAAGCTTTCTTT. Its protein is CASSPITGGTEAFF.

This clonotype was counted ten times or more. This rearrangement joins TRBV7-3 to TRBJ2-5; D perhaps matches TRBD2 (5 bases). CDR1 and CDR2 from the germline V gene are SGHTA and FQGTGA. The CDR3 has 13 residues. V shed 5 bases and J shed 5 bases, with 12 bases lying between them. DNA for the CDR3: TGTGCCAGCAGCCTCCTATCGGGGGAGACCCAGTACTTC. Amino acids: CASSLLSGETQYF.

The chain couples TRBV2 to TRBJ2-2; 7 nucleotides agree with TRBD1. V shed 4 bases and J 0 bases; nucleotides not matched to a gene: 2. Germline V CDR1 and CDR2: SNHLY, FYNNEI. The CDR3 runs 15 residues. This CDR3 is CASSADRSNTGELFF. The CDR3 DNA is TGTGCCAGCAGTGCGGACAGGTCGAACACCGGGGAGCTGTTTTTT.

The rearrangement links TRBV4-1 to TRBJ1-1; 7 bases fit TRBD1. J lost 3 bases, V lost 2 bases, and 6 bases had no gene match. The germline gives CDR1 MGHRA, CDR2 YSYEKL. The CDR3 sequence is 15 residues long. The CDR3 spells CASSQPTGRYTEAFF. DNA of the CDR3: TGCGCCAGCAGCCAACCGACAGGGCGGTACACTGAAGCTTTCTTT.